One T cell receptor beta chain is described in this entry. Its antigen is unknown. The use of a sample-barcoded 5' primer and a J-beta primer mix characterized a second PCR of roughly 6 to 11 cycles. TCRdb used MiXCR to reprocess the 5' RACE reads, holding one entry per CDR3 protein. The table lists around 800,000 distinct CDR3 sequences, under 80% of them singletons, with 25% to 35% in the top ten. The data belong to a study of blood T cells in healthy people across ages. General observations from the study: In long-lived donors, naive CD4+ cell counts and diversity exceeded those of aged donors. Investigators treated diversity estimates from one million T cells as underestimates.

CDR1 is MNHNS and CDR2 is SASEGT in the germline V gene. CDR3 length: 16 residues. Between the trimmed V and J ends, which lost 0 bases and 0 bases, there was a span of 12 bases. This clonotype was obtained from a man aged 25-40 years in good health. The chain joins TRBV6-1 to TRBJ2-7; D is unclear. The source material was blood. The CDR3 is CASSEALTGSSYEQYF. CDR3 nucleotides: TGTGCCAGCAGTGAAGCCTTGACGGGCAGCTCCTACGAGCAGTACTTC.